The text below deals with one T cell receptor (beta chain). Its target is unknown. The data were taken from a study of cytomegalovirus exposure and HLA in healthy donors. General study results and limits: Versus the roughly 700-donor mean, an Asian-associated ancestry cluster reportedly showed fewer N-insertions in a later analysis. A further, later analysis showed that HLA-associated TCR beta chains (compared with equally common others) were more clonally expanded.

V was trimmed by 0 bases and J by 6 bases, leaving 19 bases between them. CDR1 is SGDLS and CDR2 is YYNGEE in the germline V gene. This CDR3 is built from 16 residues. PCR involved 60 Vbeta and 13 Jbeta primers. TCRdb keeps only in-frame clones here, not all; method: immunoSEQ multiplex PCR. The sample lists 95,000 to 150,000 clones; about two thirds were seen once. The specimen sequenced was PBMCs. The chain combines TRBV9 with TRBJ2-7, with no clear D. The sequence derives from a man aged 30-40 years in good health and CMV-seronegative. The DNA for the CDR3 is TGTGCCAGCAGCGTAGCTGATATTCGCTCAGTGTCCGAGCAGTACTTC. Its protein product is CASSVADIRSVSEQYF.